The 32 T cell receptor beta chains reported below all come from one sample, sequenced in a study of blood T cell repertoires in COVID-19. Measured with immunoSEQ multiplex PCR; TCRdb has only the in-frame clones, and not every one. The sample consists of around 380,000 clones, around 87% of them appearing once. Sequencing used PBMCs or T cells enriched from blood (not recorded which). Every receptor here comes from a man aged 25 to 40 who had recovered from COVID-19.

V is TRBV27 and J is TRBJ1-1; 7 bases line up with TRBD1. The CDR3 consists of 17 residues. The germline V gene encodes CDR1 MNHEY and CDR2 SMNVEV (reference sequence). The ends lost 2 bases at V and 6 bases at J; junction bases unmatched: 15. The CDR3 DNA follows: TGTGCCAGCAGTTTAGATTTGGCATCAAACAGGGGCCCTGAAGCTTTCTTT. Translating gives CASSLDLASNRGPEAFF.

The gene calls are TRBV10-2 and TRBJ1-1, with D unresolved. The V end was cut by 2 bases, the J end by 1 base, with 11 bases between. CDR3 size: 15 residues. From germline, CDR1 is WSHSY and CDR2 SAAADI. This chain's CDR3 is CASSETGMRNTEAFF. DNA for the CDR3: TGCGCCAGCAGTGAGACGGGTATGAGGAACACTGAAGCTTTCTTT.

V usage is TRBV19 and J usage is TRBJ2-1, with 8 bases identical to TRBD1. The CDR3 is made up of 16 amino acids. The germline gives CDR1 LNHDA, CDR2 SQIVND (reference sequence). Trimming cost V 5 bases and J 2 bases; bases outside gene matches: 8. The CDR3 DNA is TGTGCCAGTAGTGGAAGACAGGGGACGGCCTACAATGAGCAGTTCTTC. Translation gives CASSGRQGTAYNEQFF.

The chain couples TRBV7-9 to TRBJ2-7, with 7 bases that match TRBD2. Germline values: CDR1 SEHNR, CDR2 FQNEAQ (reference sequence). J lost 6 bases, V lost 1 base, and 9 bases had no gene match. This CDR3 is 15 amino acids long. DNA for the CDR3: TGTGCCAGCAGCTTAGAGGTGCGGGAGACGGCCGAGCAGTACTTC. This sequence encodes CASSLEVRETAEQYF.

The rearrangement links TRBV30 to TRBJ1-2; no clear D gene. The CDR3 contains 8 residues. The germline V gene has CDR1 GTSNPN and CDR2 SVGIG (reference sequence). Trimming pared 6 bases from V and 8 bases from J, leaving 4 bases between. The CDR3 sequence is CACMGYTF. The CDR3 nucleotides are TGTGCCTGCATGGGCTACACCTTC.

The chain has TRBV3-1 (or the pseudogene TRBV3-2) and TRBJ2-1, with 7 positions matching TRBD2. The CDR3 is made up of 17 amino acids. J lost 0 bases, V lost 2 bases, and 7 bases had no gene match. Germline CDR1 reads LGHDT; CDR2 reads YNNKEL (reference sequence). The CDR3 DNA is TGTGCCAGCAGCCAAATACCGGGACTACCCTCCTACAATGAGCAGTTCTTC. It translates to CASSQIPGLPSYNEQFF.

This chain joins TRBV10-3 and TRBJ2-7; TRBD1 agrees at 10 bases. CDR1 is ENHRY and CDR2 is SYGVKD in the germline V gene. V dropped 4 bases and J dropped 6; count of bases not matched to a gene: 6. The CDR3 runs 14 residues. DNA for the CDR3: TGTGCCATCAGTGTGGGACAGGGGATTGGCGAGCAGTACTTC. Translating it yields CAISVGQGIGEQYF.

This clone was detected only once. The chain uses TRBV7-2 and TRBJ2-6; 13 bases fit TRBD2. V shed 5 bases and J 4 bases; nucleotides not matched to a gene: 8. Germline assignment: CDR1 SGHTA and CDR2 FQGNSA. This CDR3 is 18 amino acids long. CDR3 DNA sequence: TGTGCCAGCAGCCCACGGACTAGCGGGGGACTGGGGGCCAACGTCCTGACTTTC. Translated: CASSPRTSGGLGANVLTF.

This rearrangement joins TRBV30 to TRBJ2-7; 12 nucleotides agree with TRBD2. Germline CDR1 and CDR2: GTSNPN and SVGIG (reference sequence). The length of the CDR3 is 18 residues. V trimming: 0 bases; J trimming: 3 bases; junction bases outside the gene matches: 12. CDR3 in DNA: TGTGCCTGGAGTGTACCCCACCGGACTAGCGGGGACAACTACGAGCAGTACTTC. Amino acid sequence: CAWSVPHRTSGDNYEQYF.

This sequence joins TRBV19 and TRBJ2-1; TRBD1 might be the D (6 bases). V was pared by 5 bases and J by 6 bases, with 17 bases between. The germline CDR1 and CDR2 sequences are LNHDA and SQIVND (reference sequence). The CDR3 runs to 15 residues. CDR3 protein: CASSHWSGVGNEQFF. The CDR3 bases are TGTGCCAGTAGTCACTGGTCAGGGGTGGGCAATGAGCAGTTCTTC.

DNA of the CDR3: TGCGCCAGCAGCTTGCAAACAGGGGGAAACACTGAAGCTTTCTTT. Translated: CASSLQTGGNTEAFF. This chain links TRBV5-1 with TRBJ1-1; 8 bases line up with TRBD1. This CDR3 spans 15 amino acids. Germline CDR1 and CDR2: SGHRS and YFSETQ. J was trimmed by 2 bases and V by 1 base; bases with no gene match: 4.

CDR3 in amino acids: CASSSRQGMTEAFF. Written as DNA, the CDR3 is TGTGCCAGCAGTTCCCGACAGGGAATGACTGAAGCTTTCTTT. The rearrangement links TRBV27 to TRBJ1-1, with 7 bases lining up with TRBD1. The CDR3 is 14 residues long. V shed 4 bases and J 5 bases; nucleotides not matched to a gene: 7. The germline CDR1 and CDR2 sequences are MNHEY and SMNVEV (reference sequence).

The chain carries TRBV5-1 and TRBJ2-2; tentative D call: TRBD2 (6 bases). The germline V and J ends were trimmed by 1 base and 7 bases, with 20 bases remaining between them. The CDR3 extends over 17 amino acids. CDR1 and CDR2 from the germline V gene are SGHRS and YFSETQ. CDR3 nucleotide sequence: TGCGCCAGCAGCTTGTATAGTACTAGCCGGACATTCGGGGAGCTGTTTTTT. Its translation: CASSLYSTSRTFGELFF.

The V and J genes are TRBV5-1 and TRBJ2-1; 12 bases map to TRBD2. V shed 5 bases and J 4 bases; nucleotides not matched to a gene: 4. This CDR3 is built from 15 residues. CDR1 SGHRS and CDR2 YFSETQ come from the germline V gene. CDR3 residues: CASRLAGGSYNEQFF. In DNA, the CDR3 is TGCGCCAGCAGACTAGCGGGGGGTTCTTACAATGAGCAGTTCTTC. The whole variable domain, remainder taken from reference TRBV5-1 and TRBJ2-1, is KAGVTQTPRYLIKTRGQQVTLSCSPISGHRSVSWYQQTPGQGLQFLFEYFSETQRNKGNFPGRFSGRQFSNSRSEMNVSTLELGDSALYLCASRLAGGSYNEQFFGPGTRLTVL.

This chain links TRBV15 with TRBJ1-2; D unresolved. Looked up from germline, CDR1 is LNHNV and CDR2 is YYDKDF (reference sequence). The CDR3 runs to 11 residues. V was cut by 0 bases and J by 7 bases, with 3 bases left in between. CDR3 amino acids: CATSRDSGYTF. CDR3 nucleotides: TGTGCCACCAGCAGAGACTCTGGCTACACCTTC.

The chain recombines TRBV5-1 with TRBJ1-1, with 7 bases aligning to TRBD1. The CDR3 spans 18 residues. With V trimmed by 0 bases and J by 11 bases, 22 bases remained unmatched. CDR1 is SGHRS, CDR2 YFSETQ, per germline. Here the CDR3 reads CASSLGFSRDREGLGAFF. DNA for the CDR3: TGCGCCAGCAGCTTGGGGTTTTCTAGGGACAGAGAGGGCCTTGGGGCTTTCTTT.

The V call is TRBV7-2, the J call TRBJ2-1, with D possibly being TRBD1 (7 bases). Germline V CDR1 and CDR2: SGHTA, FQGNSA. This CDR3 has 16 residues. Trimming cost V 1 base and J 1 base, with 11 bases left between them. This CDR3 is CASSLVSGGSYNEQFF. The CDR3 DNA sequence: TGTGCCAGCAGCTTAGTCTCAGGGGGGTCCTACAATGAGCAGTTCTTC.

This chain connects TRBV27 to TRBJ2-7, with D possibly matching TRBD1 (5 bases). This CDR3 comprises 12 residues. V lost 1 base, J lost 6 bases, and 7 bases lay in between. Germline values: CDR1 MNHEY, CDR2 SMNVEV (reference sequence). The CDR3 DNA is TGTGCCAGCAGTTTATTAGGGGTCGAGCAGTACTTC. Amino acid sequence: CASSLLGVEQYF.

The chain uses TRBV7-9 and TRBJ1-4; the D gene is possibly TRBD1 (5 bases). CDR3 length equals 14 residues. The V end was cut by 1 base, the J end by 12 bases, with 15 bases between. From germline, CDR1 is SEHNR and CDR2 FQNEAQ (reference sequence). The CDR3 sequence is CASSLGPLTGELFF. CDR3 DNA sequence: TGTGCCAGCAGCTTAGGGCCGCTCACGGGGGAACTGTTTTTT.

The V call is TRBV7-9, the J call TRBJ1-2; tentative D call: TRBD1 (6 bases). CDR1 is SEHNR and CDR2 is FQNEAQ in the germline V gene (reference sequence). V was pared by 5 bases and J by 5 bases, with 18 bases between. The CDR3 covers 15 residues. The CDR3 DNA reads TGTGCCAGCAGCCCGACAGGCCTGGGGATGTATGGCTACACCTTC. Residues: CASSPTGLGMYGYTF. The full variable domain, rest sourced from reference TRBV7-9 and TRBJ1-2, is DTGVSQNPRHKITKRGQNVTFRCDPISEHNRLYWYRQTLGQGPEFLTYFQNEAQLEKSRLLSDRFSAERPKGSFSTLEIQRTEQGDSAMYLCASSPTGLGMYGYTFGSGTRLTVV.

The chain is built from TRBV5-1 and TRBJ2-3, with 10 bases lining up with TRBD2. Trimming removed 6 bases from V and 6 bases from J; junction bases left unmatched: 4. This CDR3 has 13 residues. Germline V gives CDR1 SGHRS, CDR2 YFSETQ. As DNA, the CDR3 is TGCGCCAGCACCCTTAGCGGGGGGGATACGCAGTATTTT. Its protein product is CASTLSGGDTQYF.

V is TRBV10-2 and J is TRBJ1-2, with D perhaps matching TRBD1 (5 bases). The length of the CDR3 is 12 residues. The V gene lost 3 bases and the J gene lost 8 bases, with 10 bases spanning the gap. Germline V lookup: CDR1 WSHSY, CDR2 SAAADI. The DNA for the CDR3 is TGCGCCAGCAGTGACAGGGCAGACGGCTACACCTTC. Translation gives CASSDRADGYTF.

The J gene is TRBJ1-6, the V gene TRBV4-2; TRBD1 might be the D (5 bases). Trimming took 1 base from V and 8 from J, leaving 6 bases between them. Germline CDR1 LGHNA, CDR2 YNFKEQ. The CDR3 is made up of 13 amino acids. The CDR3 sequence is CASSQVRDSPLHF. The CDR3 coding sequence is TGTGCCAGCAGCCAAGTCAGGGATTCACCCCTCCACTTT.

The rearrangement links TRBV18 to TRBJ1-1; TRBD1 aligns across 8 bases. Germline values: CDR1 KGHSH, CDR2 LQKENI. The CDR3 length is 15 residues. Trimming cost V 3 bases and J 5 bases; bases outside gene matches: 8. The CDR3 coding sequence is TGTGCCAGCTCACCCGGACAGGGAGGAGGTACTGAAGCTTTCTTT. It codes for CASSPGQGGGTEAFF.

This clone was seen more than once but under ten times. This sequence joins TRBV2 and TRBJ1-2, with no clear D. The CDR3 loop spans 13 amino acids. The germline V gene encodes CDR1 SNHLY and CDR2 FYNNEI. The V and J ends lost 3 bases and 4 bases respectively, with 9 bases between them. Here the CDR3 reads CASSDGRLYGYTF. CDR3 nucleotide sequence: TGTGCCAGCAGTGACGGAAGACTCTATGGCTACACCTTC.

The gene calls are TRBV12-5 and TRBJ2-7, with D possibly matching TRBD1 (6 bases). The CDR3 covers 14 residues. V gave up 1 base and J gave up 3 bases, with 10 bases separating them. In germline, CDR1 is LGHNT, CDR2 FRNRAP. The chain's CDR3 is CASGLAQGSYEQYF. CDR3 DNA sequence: TGTGCTAGTGGTTTGGCCCAGGGGAGCTACGAGCAGTACTTC.

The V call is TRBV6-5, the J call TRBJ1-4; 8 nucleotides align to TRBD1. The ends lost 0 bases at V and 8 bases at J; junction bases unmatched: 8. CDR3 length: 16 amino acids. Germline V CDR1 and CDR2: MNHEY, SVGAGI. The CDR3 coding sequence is TGTGCCAGCAGTTACTCAGGACAGGGAGTGGGGGAAAAACTGTTTTTT. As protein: CASSYSGQGVGEKLFF.

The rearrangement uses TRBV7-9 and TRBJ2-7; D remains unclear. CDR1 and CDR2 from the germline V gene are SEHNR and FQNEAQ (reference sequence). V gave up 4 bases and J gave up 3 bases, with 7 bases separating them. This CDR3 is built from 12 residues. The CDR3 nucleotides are TGTGCCAGCAGCTCCGAGGTCTACGAGCAGTACTTC. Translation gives CASSSEVYEQYF.

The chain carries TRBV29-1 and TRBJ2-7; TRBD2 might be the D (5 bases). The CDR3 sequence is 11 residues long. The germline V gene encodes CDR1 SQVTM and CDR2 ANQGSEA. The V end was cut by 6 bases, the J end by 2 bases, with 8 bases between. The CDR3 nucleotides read TGCAGCGTAAACGGGGCCTACGAGCAGTACTTC. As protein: CSVNGAYEQYF.

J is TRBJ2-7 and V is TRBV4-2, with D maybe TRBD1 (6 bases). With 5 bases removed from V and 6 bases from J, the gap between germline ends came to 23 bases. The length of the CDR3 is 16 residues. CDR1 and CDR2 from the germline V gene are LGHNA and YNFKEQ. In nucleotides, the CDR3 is TGTGCCAGCAGCTCGCCAGGGGCACCCTCCCTGGGCGAGCAGTACTTC. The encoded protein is CASSSPGAPSLGEQYF.

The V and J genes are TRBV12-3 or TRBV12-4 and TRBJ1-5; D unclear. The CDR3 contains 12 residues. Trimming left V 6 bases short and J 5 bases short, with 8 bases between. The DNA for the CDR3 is TGTGCCAGCAGCCCAATAGATCAGCCCCAGCATTTT. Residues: CASSPIDQPQHF.

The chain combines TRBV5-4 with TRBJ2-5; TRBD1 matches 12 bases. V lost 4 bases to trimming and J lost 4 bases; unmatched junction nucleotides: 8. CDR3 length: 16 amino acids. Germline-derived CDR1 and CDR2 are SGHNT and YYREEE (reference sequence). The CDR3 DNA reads TGTGCCAGCAGCCCGGGACAGGGGGCTTGGGGAGAGACCCAGTACTTC. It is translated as CASSPGQGAWGETQYF.